One sample yielded the 9 T cell receptor beta chains listed below, sequenced in a study of PD-1 blockade in classical Hodgkin lymphoma. Data came from immunoSEQ multiplex PCR; TCRdb stores just in-frame clones and leaves some out. The sample contains around 21,000 clones, about 80% of which appear only once. Time point: cycle 4 day 1 (C4D1), after more than five weeks of nivolumab. Every one of the patients relapsed after autologous stem cell transplantation (brentuximab vedotin exposure was variable). Thawed PBMCs supplied CD8+ T cells via magnetic negative selection. The input for sequencing was CD8+ T cells from blood, taken before the fourth cycle of nivolumab. The source is a human donor with classical Hodgkin lymphoma.

The CDR3 sequence is CASSQGRIPEQYF. The CDR3 DNA is TGTGCCAGCAGCCAGGGTAGGATTCCCGAGCAGTACTTC. This chain links TRBV5-4 with TRBJ2-7; D possibly corresponds to TRBD1 (5 bases). The CDR3 runs 13 residues. Germline assignment: CDR1 SGHNT and CDR2 YYREEE (reference sequence). Deletions cut 4 bases from V and 6 bases from J, with 14 bases between.

V is TRBV19 and J is TRBJ1-5; D might be TRBD1 (5 bases). Trimming cost V 3 bases and J 0 bases, with 12 bases left between them. This CDR3 is 16 amino acids long. CDR1 is LNHDA, CDR2 SQIVND, per germline (reference sequence). For the CDR3, the DNA is TGTGCCAGTAGTATTCACAGGACTTATAGCAATCAGCCCCAGCATTTT. Translated: CASSIHRTYSNQPQHF.

This sequence joins TRBV7-8 and TRBJ1-2, with D possibly TRBD1 on 6 matching bases. The CDR3 consists of 19 residues. CDR1 is SGHVS, CDR2 FQNEAQ, per germline. Trimming cost V 1 base and J 5 bases, with 26 bases left between them. This CDR3 is CASSLGRQVGGSLLYGYTF. The CDR3 bases are TGTGCCAGCAGCTTAGGGCGCCAAGTCGGGGGCTCTTTATTGTATGGCTACACCTTC.

The chain recombines TRBV29-1 with TRBJ1-2; possible D gene TRBD1, 5 bases. Germline CDR1 reads SQVTM; CDR2 reads ANQGSEA. Trimming pared 6 bases from V and 8 bases from J, leaving 7 bases between. The length of the CDR3 is 9 residues. This chain's CDR3 is CSVSGGYTF. In nucleotides, the CDR3 is TGCAGCGTCTCAGGGGGCTACACCTTC.

This clone came up a few times. The chain is built from TRBV7-8 and TRBJ2-5, with 9 bases lining up with TRBD1. V lost 5 bases, J lost 4 bases, and 8 bases stayed unmatched. Per germline, CDR1 SGHVS and CDR2 FQNEAQ. This CDR3 is 15 amino acids long. The DNA for the CDR3 is TGTGCCAGCAGCCCCAACAGGGGGCCCTCAGAGACCCAGTACTTC. Its translation is CASSPNRGPSETQYF.

The J gene is TRBJ2-3, the V gene TRBV27; 8 nucleotides align to TRBD1. Germline trimming cut 4 bases from V and 4 bases from J; bases unmatched to any gene: 7. CDR3 size: 15 residues. The germline V gene encodes CDR1 MNHEY and CDR2 SMNVEV (reference sequence). The CDR3 reads CASSSPGGIADTQYF. CDR3 in DNA: TGTGCCAGCAGTTCCCCAGGGGGCATTGCAGATACGCAGTATTTT.

This clone was recorded a few times. The genes are TRBV4-1 and TRBJ1-6; D ambiguous. This CDR3 has 17 residues. Germline V gene sequence: CDR1 MGHRA, CDR2 YSYEKL. Trimming pared 0 bases from V and 8 bases from J, leaving 17 bases between. Here the CDR3 DNA reads TGCGCCAGCAGCCAAGATGTCTCCCCTTTTCTTTATTCACCCCTCCACTTT. It is translated as CASSQDVSPFLYSPLHF.

The chain is built from TRBV27 and TRBJ2-7; TRBD1 is a possible D gene (5 bases). Trimming left V 5 bases short and J 3 bases short, with 14 bases between. This CDR3 contains 14 residues. CDR1 and CDR2 from the germline V gene are MNHEY and SMNVEV (reference sequence). Here the CDR3 DNA reads TGTGCCAGCAGTATCAGACAGACCAACTACGAGCAGTACTTC. Its protein product is CASSIRQTNYEQYF.

The V gene is TRBV4-2, the J gene TRBJ1-2; 8 nucleotides match TRBD1. Germline loops: CDR1 LGHNA, CDR2 YNFKEQ. The CDR3 is 16 amino acids. The V segment lost 4 bases and the J segment 4 bases; nucleotides outside the gene matches: 11. The CDR3 is CASSRTLLDRAYGYTF. As DNA, the CDR3 is TGTGCCAGCAGCCGAACCTTACTGGACAGGGCCTATGGCTACACCTTC.